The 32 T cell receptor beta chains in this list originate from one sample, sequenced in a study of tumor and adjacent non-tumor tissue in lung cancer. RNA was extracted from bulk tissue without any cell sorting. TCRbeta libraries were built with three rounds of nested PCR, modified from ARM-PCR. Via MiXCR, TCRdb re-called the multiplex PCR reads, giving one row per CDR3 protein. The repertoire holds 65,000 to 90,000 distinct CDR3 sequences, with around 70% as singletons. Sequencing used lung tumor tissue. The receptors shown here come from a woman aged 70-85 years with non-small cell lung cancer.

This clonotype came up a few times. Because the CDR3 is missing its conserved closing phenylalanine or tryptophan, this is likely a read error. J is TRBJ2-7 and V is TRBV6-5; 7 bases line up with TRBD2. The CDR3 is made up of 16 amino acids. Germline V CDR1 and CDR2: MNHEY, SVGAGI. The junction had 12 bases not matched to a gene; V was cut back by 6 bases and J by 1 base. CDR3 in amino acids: CASRYVVGGSSYEQYL. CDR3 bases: TGTGCCAGCAGATACGTGGTGGGAGGGAGTTCCTACGAGCAGTACCTC.

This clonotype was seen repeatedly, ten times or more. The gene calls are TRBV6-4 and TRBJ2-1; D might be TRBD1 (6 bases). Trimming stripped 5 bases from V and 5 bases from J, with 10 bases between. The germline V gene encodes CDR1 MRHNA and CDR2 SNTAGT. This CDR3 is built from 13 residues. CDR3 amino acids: CASSWTENNEQFF. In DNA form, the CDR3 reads TGTGCCAGCAGTTGGACAGAGAACAATGAGCAGTTCTTC.

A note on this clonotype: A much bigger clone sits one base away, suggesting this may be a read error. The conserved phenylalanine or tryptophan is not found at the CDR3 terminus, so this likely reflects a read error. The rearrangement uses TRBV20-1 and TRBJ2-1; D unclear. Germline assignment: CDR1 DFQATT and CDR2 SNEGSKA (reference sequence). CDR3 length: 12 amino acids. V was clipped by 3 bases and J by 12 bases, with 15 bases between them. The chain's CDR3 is CSASPEALRQFI. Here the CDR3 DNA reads TGCAGTGCTAGCCCAGAAGCTTTACGGCAGTTCATC.

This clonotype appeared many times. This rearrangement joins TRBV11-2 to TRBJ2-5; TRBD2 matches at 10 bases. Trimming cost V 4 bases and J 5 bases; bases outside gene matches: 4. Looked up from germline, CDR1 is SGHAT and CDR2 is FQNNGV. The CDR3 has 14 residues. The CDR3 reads CASSSGLADETQYF. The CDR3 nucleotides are TGTGCCAGCAGCTCCGGACTAGCGGATGAGACCCAGTACTTC.

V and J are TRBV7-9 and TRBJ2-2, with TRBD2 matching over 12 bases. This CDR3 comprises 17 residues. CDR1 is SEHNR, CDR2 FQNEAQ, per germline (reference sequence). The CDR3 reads CGISGTTSGSVTGELFF. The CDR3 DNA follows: TGTGGCATCAGCGGGACGACTAGCGGGAGTGTCACCGGGGAGCTGTTTTTT. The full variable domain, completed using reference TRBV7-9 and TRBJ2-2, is DTGVSQNPRHKITKRGQNVTFRCDPISEHNRLYWYRQTLGQGPEFLTYFQNEAQLEKSRLLSDRFSAERPKGSFSTLEIQRTEQGDSAMYLCGISGTTSGSVTGELFFGEGSRLTVL.

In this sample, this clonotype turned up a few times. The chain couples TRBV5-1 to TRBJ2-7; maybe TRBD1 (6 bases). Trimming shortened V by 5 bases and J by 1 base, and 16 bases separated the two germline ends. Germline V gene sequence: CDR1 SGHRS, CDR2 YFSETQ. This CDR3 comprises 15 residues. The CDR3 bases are TGCGCCAGCAGGGTCCGGGACATGTTATCCTACGAGCAGTACTTC. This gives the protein CASRVRDMLSYEQYF. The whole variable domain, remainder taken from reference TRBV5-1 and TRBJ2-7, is KAGVTQTPRYLIKTRGQQVTLSCSPISGHRSVSWYQQTPGQGLQFLFEYFSETQRNKGNFPGRFSGRQFSNSRSEMNVSTLELGDSALYLCASRVRDMLSYEQYFGPGTRLTVT.

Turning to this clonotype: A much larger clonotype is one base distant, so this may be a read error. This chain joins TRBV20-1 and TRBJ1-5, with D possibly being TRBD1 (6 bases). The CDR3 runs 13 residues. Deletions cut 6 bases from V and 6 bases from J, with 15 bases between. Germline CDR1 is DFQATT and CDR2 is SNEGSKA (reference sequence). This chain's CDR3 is CSARLGAAQPQHF. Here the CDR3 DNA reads TGCAGTGCGAGGTTGGGGGCCGCTCAGCCCCAGCATTTT.

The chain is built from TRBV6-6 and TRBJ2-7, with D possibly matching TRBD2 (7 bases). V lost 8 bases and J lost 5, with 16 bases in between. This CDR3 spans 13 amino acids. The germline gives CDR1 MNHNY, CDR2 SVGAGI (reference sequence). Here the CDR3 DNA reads TGTGCCAGCTGCCGCGGGGGCGTCAACGAGCAGTACTTC. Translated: CASCRGGVNEQYF.

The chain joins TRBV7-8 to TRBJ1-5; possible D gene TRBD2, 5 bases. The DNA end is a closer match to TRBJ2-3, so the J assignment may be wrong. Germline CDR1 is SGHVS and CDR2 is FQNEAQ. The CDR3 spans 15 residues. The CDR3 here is CASRQERVGNQPQYF. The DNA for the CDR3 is TGTGCCAGCAGGCAAGAGAGGGTTGGCAATCAGCCCCAGTATTTT.

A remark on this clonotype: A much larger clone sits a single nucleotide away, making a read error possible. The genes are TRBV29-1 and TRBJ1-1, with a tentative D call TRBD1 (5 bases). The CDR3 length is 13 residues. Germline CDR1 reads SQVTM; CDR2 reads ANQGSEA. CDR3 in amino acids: CIVEDQGRVKAFF. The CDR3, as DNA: TGCATCGTTGAAGATCAGGGCAGGGTGAAGGCTTTCTTT.

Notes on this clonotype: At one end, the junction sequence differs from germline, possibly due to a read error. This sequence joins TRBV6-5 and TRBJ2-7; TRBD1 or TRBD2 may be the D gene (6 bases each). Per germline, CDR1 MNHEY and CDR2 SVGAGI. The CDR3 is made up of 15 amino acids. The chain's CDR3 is CASSYRGASGNEWYF. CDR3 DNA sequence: TGTGCCAGTAGTTATAGGGGGGCCTCAGGCAACGAGTGGTACTTC.

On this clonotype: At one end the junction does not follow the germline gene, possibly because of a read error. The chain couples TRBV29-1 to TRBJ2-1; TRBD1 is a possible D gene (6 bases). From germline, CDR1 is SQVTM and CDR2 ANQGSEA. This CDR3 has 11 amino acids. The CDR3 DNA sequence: TGCAGCGCAGACAGGTACAATGAACAGTTATTC. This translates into CSADRYNEQLF.

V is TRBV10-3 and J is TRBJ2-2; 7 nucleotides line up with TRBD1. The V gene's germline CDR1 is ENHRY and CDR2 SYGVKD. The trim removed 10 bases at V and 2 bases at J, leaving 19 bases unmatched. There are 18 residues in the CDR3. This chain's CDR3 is CATQKTGTVRLNTGELFF. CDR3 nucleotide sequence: TGTGCCACACAGAAGACCGGGACAGTAAGACTTAACACCGGGGAGCTGTTTTTT.

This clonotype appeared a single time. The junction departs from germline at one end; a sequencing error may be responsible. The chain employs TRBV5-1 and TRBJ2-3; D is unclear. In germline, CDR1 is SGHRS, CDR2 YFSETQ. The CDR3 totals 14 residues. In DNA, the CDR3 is TGCTCCAGCAGCTTGGCCGCCGATTCTGATACGCAGTATTTT. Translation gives CSSSLAADSDTQYF.

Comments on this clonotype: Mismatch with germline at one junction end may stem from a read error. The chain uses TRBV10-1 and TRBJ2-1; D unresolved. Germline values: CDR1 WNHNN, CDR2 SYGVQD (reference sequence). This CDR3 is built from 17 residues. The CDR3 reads CASNATRRRGSYSEQFF. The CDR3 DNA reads TGCGCCAGCAATGCCACGCGACGCAGAGGCTCCTACAGTGAGCAGTTCTTC.

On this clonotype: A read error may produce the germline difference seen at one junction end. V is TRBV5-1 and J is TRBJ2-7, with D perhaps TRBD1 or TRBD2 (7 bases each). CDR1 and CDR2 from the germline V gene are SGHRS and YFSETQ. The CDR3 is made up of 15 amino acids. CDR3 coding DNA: TGCGCCAGCAGGTTGGGAGGGGGACAGATCTACGAGCAGTACTTT. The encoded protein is CASRLGGGQIYEQYF.

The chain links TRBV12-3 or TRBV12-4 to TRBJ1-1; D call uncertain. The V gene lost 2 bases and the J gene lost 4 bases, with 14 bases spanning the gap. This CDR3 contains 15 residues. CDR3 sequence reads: CASSLRPSLGTEAFF. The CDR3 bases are TGTGCCAGCAGTTTACGACCGTCGCTGGGCACTGAAGCTTTCTTT.

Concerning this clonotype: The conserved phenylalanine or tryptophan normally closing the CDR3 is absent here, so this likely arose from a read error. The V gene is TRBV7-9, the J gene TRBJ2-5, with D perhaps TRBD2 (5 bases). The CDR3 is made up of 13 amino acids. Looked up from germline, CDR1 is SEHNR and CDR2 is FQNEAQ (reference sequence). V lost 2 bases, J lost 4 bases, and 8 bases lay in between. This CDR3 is CASSLRRGETQYL. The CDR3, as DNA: TGTGCCAGCAGCTTAAGACGGGGAGAGACCCAGTACCTC.

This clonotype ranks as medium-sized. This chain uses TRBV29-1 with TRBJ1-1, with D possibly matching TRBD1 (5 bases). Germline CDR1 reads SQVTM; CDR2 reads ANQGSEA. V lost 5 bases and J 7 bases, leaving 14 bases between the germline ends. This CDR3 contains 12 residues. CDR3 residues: CSVMGGFGEAFF. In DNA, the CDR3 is TGCAGCGTTATGGGGGGGTTTGGTGAAGCTTTCTTT.

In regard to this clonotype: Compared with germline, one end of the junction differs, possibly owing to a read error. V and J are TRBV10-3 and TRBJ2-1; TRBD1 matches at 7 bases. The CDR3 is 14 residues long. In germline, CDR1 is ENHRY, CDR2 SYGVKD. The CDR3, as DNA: TGTGCCACCAGTGACATCGACAGGGTCAATGAGCAGTTCTTC. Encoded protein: CATSDIDRVNEQFF.

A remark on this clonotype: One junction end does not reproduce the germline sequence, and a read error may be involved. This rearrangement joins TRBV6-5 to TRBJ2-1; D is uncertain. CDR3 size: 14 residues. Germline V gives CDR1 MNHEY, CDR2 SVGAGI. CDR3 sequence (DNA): TGTGCCAGCAGTACAGCCGGTCATGTCAATGAGCATTTCTTC. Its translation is CASSTAGHVNEHFF.

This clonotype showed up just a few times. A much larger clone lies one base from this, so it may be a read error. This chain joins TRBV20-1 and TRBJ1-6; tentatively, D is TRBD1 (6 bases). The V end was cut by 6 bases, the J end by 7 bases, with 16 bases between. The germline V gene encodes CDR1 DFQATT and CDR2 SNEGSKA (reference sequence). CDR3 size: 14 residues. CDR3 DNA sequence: TGCAGTGCCTGCGGGGGCCCAAAGAATTCACCCCTCCACTTT. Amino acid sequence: CSACGGPKNSPLHF.

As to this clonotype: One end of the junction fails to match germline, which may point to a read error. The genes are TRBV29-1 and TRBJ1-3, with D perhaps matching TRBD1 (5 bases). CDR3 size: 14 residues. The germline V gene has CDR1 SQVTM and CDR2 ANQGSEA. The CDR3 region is CSVAPGRGRNTIYF. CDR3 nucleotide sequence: TGCAGCGTTGCGCCAGGGCGAGGTAGAAACACTATATATTTT.

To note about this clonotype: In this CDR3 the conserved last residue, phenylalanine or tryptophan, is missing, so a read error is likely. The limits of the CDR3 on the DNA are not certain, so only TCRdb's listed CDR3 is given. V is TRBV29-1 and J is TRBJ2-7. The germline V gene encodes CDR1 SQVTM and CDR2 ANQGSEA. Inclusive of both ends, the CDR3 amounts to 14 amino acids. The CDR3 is CSVTTPRSSYEQCS.

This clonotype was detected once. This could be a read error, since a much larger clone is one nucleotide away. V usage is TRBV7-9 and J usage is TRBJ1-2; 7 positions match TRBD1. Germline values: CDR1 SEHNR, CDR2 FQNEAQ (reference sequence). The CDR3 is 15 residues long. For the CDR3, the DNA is TGTACCAGCAGCTCCACGGACAGGAGTAACTATGGCTACACCTTC. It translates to CTSSSTDRSNYGYTF.

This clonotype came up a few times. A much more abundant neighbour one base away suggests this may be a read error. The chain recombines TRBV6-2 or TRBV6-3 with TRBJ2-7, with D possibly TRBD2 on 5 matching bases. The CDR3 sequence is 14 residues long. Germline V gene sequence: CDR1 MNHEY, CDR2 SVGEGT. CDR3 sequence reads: CGSSGPASSYEQYF. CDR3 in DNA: TGTGGCAGCAGCGGACCGGCGTCCTCCTACGAGCAGTACTTC.

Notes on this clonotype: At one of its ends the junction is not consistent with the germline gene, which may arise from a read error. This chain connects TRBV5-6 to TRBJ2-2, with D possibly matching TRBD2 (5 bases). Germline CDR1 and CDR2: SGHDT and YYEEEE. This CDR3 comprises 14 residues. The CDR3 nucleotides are TGTGCCAGCAGCTCTACAATGAACACCGGGGAGCTATTTTTT. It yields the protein CASSSTMNTGELFF. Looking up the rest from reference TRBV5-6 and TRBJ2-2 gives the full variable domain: DAGVTQSPTHLIKTRGQQVTLRCSPKSGHDTVSWYQQALGQGPQFIFQYYEEEERQRGNFPDRFSGHQFPNYSSELNVNALLLGDSALYLCASSSTMNTGELFFGEGSRLTVL.

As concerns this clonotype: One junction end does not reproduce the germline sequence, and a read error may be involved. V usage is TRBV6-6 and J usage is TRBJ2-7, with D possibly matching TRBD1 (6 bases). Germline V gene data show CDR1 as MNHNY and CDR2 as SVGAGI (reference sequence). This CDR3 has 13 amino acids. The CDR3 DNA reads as TGTACCAGCTCCCATGGGGGCGTCAACGAGCAGTACTTC. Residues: CTSSHGGVNEQYF.

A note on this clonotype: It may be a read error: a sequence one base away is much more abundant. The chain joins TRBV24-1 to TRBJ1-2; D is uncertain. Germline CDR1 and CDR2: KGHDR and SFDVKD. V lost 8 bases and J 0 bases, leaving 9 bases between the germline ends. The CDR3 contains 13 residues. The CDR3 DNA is TGTGCCACCATTGTTCGGTCTAACTATGGCTACACCTTC. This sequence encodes CATIVRSNYGYTF.

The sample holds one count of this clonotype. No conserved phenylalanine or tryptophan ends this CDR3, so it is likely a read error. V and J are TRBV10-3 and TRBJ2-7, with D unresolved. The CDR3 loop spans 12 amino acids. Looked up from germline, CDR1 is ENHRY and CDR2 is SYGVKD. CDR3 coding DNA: TGTACCATACTGAACGGCTCCTACGAGCAGTACCTC. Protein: CTILNGSYEQYL.

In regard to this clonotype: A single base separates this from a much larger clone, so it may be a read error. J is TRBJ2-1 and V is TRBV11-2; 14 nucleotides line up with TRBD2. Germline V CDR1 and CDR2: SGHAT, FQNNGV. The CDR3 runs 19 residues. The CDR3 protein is CTSSLEWGLAGVNYNEQFF. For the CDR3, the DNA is TGTACCAGCAGCTTAGAGTGGGGACTAGCGGGAGTTAACTACAATGAGCAGTTCTTC. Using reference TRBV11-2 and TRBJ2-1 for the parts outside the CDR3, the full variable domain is EAGVAQSPRYKIIEKRQSVAFWCNPISGHATLYWYQQILGQGPKLLIQFQNNGVVDDSQLPKDRFSAERLKGVDSTLKIQPAKLEDSAVYLCTSSLEWGLAGVNYNEQFFGPGTRLTVL.

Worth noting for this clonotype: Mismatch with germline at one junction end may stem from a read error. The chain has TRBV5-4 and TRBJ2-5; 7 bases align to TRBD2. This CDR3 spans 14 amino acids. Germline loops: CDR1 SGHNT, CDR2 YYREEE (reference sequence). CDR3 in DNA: TGTGCCAGCAGCACTTCACTAGCGCCCGAGGCCCATTACTTC. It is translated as CASSTSLAPEAHYF.